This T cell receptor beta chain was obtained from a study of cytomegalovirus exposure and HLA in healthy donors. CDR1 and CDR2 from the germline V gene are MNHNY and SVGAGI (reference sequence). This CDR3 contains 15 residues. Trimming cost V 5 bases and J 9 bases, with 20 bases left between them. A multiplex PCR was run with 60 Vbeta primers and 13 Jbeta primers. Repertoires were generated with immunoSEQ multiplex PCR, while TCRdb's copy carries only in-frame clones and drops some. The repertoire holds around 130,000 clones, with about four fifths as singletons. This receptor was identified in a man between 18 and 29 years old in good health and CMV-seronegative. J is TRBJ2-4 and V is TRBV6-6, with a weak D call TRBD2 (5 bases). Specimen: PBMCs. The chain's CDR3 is CASSKTKRVLSIQYF. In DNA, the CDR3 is TGTGCCAGCAGTAAGACTAAGAGGGTGCTAAGCATTCAGTACTTC.